This TCR beta chain was identified during a study of cytomegalovirus exposure and HLA in healthy donors. J lost 8 bases, V lost 8 bases, and 13 bases had no gene match. Germline CDR1 is MDHEN and CDR2 is SYDVKM. The CDR3 covers 14 residues. Vbeta (60) and Jbeta (13) primers were used in the PCR. Profiling relied on immunoSEQ multiplex PCR, and the TCRdb table lists in-frame clones only, not all of them. Of fewer than 150,000 clones in the sample, approximately 15% were seen once. This clone has more than one count but fewer than ten. Its cognate antigen is unknown. Notes on the study in general: Analyses of presence/absence relied on an assumption of roughly uniform sequencing depth across donors.

Specimen: PBMCs. J is TRBJ1-2 and V is TRBV28, with TRBD1 matching 8 bases. The clonotype comes from a woman between 18 and 30 years old in good health and CMV-seronegative. The CDR3 nucleotides are TGTGCCAGCGGCTATTCGGGACAGGCGACAGGCTACACCTTC. Translation gives CASGYSGQATGYTF.